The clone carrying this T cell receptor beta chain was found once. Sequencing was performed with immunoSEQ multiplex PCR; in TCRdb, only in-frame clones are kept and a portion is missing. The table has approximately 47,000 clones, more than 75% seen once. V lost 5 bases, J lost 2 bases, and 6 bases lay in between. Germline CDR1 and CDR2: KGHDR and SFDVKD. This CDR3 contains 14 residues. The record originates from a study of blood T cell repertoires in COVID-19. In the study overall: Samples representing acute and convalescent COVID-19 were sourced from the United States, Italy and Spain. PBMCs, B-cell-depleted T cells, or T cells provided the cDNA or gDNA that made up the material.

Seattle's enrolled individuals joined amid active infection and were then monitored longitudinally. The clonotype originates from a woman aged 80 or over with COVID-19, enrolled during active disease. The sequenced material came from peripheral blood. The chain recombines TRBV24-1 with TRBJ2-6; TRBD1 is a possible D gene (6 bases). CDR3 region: CATSGGPGANVLTF. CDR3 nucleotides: TGTGCCACCAGTGGGGGGCCTGGGGCCAACGTCCTGACTTTC.